One and the same sample provided the 2 T cell receptor beta chains below, sequenced in a study of blood T cell repertoires in COVID-19. Sequenced by immunoSEQ multiplex PCR; TCRdb stores in-frame clones only, minus some. Of around 150,000 clones detected, approximately 93% appear once; the ten largest clones hold 2%. Sample: peripheral blood. The source of these receptors is a woman aged 60-75 years with COVID-19, enrolled during active disease.

The rearrangement joins TRBV6-4 to TRBJ1-5; no definite D call. The CDR3 has 14 residues. Germline CDR1 MRHNA, CDR2 SNTAGT. Between the trimmed V and J ends, which lost 4 bases and 8 bases, there was a span of 15 bases. CDR3 in amino acids: CASSANPGYKPQHF. Here the CDR3 DNA reads TGTGCCAGCAGTGCTAACCCAGGATATAAGCCCCAGCATTTT.

The chain carries TRBV4-3 and TRBJ1-2, with 8 bases aligning to TRBD1. The CDR3 is 15 residues long. V lost 0 bases, J lost 7 bases, and 7 bases stayed unmatched. Germline V gene lookup returns CDR1 LGHNA and CDR2 YSLEER. The CDR3 nucleotides read TGCGCCAGCAGCCAAGATTTTACAGGGGGTGCTGGCTACACCTTC. As protein: CASSQDFTGGAGYTF.